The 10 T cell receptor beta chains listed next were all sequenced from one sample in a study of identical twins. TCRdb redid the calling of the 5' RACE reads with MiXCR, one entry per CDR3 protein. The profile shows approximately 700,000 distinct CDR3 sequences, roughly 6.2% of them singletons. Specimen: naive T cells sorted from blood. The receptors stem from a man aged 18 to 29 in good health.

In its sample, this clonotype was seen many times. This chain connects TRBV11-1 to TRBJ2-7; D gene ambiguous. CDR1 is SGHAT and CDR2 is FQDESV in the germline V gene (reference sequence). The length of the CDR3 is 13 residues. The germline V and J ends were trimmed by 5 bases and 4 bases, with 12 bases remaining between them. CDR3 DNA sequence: TGTGCCAGCAGCCACCCGAGAAATTACGAGCAGTACTTC. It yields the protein CASSHPRNYEQYF.

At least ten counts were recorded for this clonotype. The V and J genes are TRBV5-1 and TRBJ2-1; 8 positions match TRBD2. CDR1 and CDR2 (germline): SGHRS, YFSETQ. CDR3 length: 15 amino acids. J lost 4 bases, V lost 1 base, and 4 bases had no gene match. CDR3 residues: CASSLSGGRYNEQFF. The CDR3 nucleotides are TGCGCCAGCAGCTTGAGCGGGGGCCGATACAATGAGCAGTTCTTC.

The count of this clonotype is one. The CDR3 reads CSVAGTSGTDTQYF. In nucleotides, the CDR3 is TGCAGCGTTGCCGGGACTAGCGGGACAGATACGCAGTATTTT. The chain recombines TRBV29-1 with TRBJ2-3; 12 bases map to TRBD2. J gave up 3 bases and V 4 bases, and 2 bases lay outside the gene matches. Germline CDR1 SQVTM, CDR2 ANQGSEA. The CDR3 covers 14 residues.

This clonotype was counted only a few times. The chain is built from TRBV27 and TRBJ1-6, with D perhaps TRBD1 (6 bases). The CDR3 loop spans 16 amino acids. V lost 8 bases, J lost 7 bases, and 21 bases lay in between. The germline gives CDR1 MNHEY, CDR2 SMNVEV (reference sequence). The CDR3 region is CASLPYWTDLNSPLHF. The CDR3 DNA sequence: TGTGCCAGCCTCCCCTACTGGACAGATTTGAATTCACCCCTCCACTTT.

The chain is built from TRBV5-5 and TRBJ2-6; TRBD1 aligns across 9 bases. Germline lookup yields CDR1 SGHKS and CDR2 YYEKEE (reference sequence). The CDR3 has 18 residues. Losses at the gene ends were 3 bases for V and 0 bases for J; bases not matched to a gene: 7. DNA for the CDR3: TGTGCCAGCAGCTCCTCCGGGACAGGGCTCTCTGGGGCCAACGTCCTGACTTTC. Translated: CASSSSGTGLSGANVLTF. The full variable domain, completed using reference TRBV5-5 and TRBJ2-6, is DAGVTQSPTHLIKTRGQQVTLRCSPISGHKSVSWYQQVLGQGPQFIFQYYEKEERGRGNFPDRFSARQFPNYSSELNVNALLLGDSALYLCASSSSGTGLSGANVLTFGAGSRLTVL.

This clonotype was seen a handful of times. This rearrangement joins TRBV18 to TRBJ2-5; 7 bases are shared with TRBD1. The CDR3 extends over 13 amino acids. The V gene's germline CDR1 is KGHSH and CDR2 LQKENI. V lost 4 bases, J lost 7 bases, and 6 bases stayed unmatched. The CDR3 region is CASSLDRERTQYF. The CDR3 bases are TGTGCCAGCTCACTCGACAGGGAACGGACCCAGTACTTC.

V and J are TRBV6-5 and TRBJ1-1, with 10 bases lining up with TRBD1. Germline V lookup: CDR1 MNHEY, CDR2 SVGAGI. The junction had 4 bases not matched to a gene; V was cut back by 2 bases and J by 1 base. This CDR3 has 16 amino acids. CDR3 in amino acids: CASSYLRTGGNTEAFF. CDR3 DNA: TGTGCCAGCAGTTACCTGCGGACAGGGGGGAACACTGAAGCTTTCTTT.

CDR3: CASSEEGGAGYEQYF. DNA of the CDR3: TGTGCCAGCAGTGAAGAAGGAGGCGCAGGCTACGAGCAGTACTTC. The chain employs TRBV6-1 and TRBJ2-7; tentative D call: TRBD2 (5 bases). V was clipped by 1 base and J by 3 bases, with 13 bases between them. Germline V lookup: CDR1 MNHNS, CDR2 SASEGT. The CDR3 extends over 15 amino acids.

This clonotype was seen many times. CDR3 loop: CASSPNRGNTEAFF. For the CDR3, the DNA is TGCGCCAGCAGCCCAAACAGGGGGAACACTGAAGCTTTCTTT. The gene calls are TRBV4-3 and TRBJ1-1; 7 bases agree with TRBD1. J lost 1 base, V lost 4 bases, and 3 bases had no gene match. The CDR3 spans 14 residues. Germline V gene sequence: CDR1 LGHNA, CDR2 YSLEER.

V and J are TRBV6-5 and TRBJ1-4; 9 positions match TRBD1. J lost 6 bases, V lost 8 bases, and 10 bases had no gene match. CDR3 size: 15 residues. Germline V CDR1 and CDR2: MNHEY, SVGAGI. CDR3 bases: TGTGCCAGCGGTAACTACAGGGGGCTTTATGAAAAACTGTTTTTT. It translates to CASGNYRGLYEKLFF.